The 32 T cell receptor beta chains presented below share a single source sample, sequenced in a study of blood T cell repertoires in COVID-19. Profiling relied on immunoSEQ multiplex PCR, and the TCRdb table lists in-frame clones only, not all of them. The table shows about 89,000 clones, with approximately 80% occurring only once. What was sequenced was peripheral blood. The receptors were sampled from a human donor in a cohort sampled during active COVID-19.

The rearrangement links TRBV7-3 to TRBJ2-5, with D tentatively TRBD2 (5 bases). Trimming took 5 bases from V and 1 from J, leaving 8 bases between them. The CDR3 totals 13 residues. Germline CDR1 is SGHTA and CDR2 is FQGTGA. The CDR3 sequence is CASSPGGQETQYF. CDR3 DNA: TGTGCCAGCAGCCCCGGAGGCCAAGAGACCCAGTACTTC.

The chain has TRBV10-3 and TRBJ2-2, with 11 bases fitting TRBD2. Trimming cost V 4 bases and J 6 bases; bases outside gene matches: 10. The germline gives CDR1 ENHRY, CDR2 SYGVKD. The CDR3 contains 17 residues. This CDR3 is CAISVSATSGTAGELFF. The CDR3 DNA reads TGTGCCATCAGTGTATCTGCGACTAGCGGGACCGCCGGGGAGCTGTTTTTT.

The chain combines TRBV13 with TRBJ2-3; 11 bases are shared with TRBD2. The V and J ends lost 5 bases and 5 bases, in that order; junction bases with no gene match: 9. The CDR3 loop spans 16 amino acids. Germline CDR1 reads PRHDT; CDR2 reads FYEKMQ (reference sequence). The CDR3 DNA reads TGTGCCAGCAGCCCCCTAGCGGGAGGCCCGGGAGATACGCAGTATTTT. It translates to CASSPLAGGPGDTQYF. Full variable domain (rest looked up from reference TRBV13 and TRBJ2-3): AAGVIQSPRHLIKEKRETATLKCYPIPRHDTVYWYQQGPGQDPQFLISFYEKMQSDKGSIPDRFSAQQFSDYHSELNMSSLELGDSALYFCASSPLAGGPGDTQYFGPGTRLTVL.

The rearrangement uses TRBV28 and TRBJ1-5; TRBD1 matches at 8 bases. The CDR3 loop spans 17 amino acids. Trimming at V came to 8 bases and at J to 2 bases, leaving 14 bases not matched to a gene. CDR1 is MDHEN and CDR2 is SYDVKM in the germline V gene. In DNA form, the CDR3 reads TGTGCCAGCGGTCGGGCCGACAGGGGAGGTCGCAATCAGCCCCAGCATTTT. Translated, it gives CASGRADRGGRNQPQHF.

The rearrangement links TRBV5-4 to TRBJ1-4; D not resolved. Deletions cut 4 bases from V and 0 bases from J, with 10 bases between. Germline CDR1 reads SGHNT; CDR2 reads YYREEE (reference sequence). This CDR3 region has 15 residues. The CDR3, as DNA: TGTGCCAGCAGCCAACATGTCTCAACTAATGAAAAACTGTTTTTT. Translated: CASSQHVSTNEKLFF.

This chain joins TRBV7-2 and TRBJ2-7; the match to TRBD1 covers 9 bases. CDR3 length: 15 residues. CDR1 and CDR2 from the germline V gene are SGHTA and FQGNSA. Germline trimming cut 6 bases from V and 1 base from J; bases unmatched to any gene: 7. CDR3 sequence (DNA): TGTGCCAGCAGTCCGGACAGGGGAAGGTCCTACGAGCAGTACTTC. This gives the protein CASSPDRGRSYEQYF.

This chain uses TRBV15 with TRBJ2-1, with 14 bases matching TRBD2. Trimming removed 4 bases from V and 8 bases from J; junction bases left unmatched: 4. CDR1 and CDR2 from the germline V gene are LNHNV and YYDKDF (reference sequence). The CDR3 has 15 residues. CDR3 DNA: TGTGCCACCAGCACAGGGACTAGCGGGGGCGATGAGCAGTTCTTC. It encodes CATSTGTSGGDEQFF.

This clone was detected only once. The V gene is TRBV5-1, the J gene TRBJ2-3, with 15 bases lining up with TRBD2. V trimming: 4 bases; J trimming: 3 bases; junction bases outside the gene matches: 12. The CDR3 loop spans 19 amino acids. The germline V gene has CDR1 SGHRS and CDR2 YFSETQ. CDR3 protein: CASSPKRTSGRVRTDTQYF. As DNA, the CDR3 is TGCGCCAGCAGCCCCAAACGGACTAGCGGGAGGGTTAGAACAGATACGCAGTATTTT.

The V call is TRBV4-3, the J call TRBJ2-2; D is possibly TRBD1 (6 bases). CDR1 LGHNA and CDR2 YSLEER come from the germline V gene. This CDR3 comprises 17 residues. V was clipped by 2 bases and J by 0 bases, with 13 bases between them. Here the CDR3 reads CASSQFERTANTGELFF. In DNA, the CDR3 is TGCGCCAGCAGCCAATTTGAGAGGACAGCGAACACCGGGGAGCTGTTTTTT.

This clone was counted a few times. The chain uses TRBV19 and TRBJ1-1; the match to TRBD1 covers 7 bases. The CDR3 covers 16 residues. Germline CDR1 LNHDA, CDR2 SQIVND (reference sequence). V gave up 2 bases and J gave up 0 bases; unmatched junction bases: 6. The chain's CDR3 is CASSISGTVMNTEAFF. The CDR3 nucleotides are TGTGCCAGTAGTATATCTGGGACAGTAATGAACACTGAAGCTTTCTTT.

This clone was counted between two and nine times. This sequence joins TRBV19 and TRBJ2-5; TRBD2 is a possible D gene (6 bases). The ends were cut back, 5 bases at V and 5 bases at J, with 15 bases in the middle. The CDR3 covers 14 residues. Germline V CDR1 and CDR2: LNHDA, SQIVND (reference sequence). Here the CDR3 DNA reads TGTGCCAGTAGTCCGACGGCTAGCGTGGAGACCCAGTACTTC. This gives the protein CASSPTASVETQYF.

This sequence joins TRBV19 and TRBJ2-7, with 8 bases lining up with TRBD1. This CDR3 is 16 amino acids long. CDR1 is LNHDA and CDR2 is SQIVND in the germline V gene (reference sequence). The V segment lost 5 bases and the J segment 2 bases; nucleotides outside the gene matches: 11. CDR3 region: CASSRSQGALPYEQYF. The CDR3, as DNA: TGTGCCAGTAGTCGATCCCAGGGGGCTCTTCCCTACGAGCAGTACTTC.

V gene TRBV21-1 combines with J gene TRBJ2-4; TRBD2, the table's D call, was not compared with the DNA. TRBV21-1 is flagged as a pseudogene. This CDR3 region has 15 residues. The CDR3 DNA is TGTGCCAGCAGCTCTTTCACCCCAGAGGAAAACATTCAGTACTTC. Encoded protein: CASSSFTPEENIQYF.

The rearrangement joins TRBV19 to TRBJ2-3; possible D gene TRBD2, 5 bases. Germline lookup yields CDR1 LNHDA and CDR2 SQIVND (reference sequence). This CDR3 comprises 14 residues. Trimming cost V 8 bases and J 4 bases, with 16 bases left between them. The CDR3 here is CASGKGIGADTQYF. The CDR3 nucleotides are TGTGCCAGTGGCAAGGGAATCGGGGCAGATACGCAGTATTTT.

DNA for the CDR3: TGTGCCAGCAGCTGGGACAGTGGTAACACTGAAGCTTTCTTT. Translated, it gives CASSWDSGNTEAFF. The chain joins TRBV7-8 to TRBJ1-1; 7 bases are shared with TRBD1. V gave up 4 bases and J gave up 2 bases; unmatched junction bases: 4. The CDR3 runs 14 residues. The germline V gene encodes CDR1 SGHVS and CDR2 FQNEAQ.

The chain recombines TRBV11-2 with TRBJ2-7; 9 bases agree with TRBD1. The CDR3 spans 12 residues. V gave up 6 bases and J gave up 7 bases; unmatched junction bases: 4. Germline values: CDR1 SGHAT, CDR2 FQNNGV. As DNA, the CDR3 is TGTGCCAGCAGACAGGGGGCGAGAGAGCAGTACTTC. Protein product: CASRQGAREQYF.

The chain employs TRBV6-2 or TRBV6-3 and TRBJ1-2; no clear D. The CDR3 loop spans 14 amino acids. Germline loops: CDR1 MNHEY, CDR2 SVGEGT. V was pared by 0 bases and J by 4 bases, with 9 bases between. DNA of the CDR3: TGTGCCAGCAGTTACTCGAGCCACCTCTATGGCTACACCTTC. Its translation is CASSYSSHLYGYTF.

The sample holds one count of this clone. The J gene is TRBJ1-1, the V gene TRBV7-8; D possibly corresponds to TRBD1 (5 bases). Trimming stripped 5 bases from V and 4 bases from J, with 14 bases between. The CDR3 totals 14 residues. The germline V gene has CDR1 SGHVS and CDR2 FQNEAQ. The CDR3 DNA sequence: TGTGCCAGCAGCCGAGACAGTTTGATCACTGAAGCTTTCTTT. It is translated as CASSRDSLITEAFF.

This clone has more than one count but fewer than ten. The CDR3 bases are TGTGCCAGCGGACAGGGGGTTGGAAACACCATATATTTT. Its translation: CASGQGVGNTIYF. This chain links TRBV28 with TRBJ1-3, with 10 bases fitting TRBD1. This CDR3 spans 13 amino acids. Germline CDR1 is MDHEN and CDR2 is SYDVKM. The junction had 1 base not matched to a gene; V was cut back by 8 bases and J by 3 bases.

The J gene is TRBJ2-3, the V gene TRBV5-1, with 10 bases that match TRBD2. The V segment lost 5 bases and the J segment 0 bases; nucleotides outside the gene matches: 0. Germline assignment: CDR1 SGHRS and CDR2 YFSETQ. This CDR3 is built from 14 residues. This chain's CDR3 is CASRTSGSTDTQYF. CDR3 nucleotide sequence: TGCGCCAGCAGGACTAGCGGGAGCACAGATACGCAGTATTTT.

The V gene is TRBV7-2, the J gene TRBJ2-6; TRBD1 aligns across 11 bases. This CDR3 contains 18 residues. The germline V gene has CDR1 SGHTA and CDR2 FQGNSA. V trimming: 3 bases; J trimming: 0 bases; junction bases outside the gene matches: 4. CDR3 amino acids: CASSFIGTGGSGANVLTF. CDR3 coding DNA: TGTGCCAGCAGCTTCATCGGGACAGGGGGCTCTGGGGCCAACGTCCTGACTTTC.

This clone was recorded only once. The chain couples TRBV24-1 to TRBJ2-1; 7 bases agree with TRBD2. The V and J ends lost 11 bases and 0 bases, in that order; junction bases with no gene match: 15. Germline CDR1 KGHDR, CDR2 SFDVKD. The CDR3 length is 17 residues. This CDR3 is CAIGGRIGGGSYNEQFF. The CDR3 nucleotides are TGTGCCATCGGCGGGAGAATTGGGGGAGGCTCCTACAATGAGCAGTTCTTC.

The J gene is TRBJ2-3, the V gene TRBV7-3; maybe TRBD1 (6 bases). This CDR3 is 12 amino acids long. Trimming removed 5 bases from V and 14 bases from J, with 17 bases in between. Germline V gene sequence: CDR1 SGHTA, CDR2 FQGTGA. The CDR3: CASSPGHGYWYF. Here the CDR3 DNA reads TGTGCCAGCAGCCCGGGACACGGCTATTGGTATTTT.

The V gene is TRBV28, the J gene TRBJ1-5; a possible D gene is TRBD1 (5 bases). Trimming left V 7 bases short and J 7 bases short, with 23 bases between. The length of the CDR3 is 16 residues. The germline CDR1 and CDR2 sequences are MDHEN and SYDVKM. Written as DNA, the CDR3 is TGTGCCAGCACCCCCTCCTTGGGGGGAATAGAGCAGCCCCAGCATTTT. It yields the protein CASTPSLGGIEQPQHF. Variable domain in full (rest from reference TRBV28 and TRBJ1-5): DVKVTQSSRYLVKRTGEKVFLECVQDMDHENMFWYRQDPGLGLRLIYFSYDVKMKEKGDIPEGYSVSREKKERFSLILESASTNQTSMYLCASTPSLGGIEQPQHFGDGTRLSIL.

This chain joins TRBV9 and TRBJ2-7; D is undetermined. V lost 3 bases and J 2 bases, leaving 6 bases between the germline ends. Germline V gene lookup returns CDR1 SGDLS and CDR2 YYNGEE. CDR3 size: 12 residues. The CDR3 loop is CASSAGPYEQYF. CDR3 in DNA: TGTGCCAGCAGCGCCGGTCCCTACGAGCAGTACTTC.

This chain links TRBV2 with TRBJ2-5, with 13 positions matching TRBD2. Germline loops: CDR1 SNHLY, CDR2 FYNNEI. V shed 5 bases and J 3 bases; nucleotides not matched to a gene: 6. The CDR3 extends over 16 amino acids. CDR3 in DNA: TGTGCCAGCAGTCCGGGACTAGCGGGGAAAAAAGAGACCCAGTACTTC. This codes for CASSPGLAGKKETQYF.

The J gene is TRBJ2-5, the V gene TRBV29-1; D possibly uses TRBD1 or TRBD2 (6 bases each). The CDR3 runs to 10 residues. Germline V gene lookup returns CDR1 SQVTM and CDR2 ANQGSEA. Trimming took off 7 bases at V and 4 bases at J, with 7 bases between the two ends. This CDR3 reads CSGGAETQYF. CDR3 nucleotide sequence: TGCAGCGGGGGGGCAGAGACCCAGTACTTC.

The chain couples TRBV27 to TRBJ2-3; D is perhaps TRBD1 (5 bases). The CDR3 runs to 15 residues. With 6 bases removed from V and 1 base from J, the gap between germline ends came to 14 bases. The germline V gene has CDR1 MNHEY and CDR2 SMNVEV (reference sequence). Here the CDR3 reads CASRGQGVGTDTQYF. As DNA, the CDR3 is TGTGCCAGCAGAGGACAAGGTGTGGGCACAGATACGCAGTATTTT.

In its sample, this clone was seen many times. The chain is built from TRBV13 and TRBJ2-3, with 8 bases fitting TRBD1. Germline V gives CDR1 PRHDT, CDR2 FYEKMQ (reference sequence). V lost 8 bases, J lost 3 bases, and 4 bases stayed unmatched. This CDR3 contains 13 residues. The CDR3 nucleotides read TGTGCCAGCCTACAGGGGGGAACAGATACGCAGTATTTT. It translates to CASLQGGTDTQYF. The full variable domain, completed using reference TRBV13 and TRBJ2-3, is AAGVIQSPRHLIKEKRETATLKCYPIPRHDTVYWYQQGPGQDPQFLISFYEKMQSDKGSIPDRFSAQQFSDYHSELNMSSLELGDSALYFCASLQGGTDTQYFGPGTRLTVL.

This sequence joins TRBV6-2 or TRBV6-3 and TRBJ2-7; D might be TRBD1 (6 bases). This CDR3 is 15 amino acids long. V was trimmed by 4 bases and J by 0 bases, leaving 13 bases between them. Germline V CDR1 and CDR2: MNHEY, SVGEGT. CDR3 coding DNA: TGTGCCAGCAGTTCCACAGGGAAAAACTCCTACGAGCAGTACTTC. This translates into CASSSTGKNSYEQYF.

This CDR3 reads CASSEFQGRETQYF. In DNA, the CDR3 is TGTGCCAGCAGTGAATTTCAGGGCCGAGAGACCCAGTACTTC. V is TRBV25-1 and J is TRBJ2-5; weak D call: TRBD1 (5 bases). The CDR3 is made up of 14 amino acids. Trimming took 1 base from V and 4 from J, leaving 10 bases between them. The V gene's germline CDR1 is MGHDK and CDR2 SYGVNS.

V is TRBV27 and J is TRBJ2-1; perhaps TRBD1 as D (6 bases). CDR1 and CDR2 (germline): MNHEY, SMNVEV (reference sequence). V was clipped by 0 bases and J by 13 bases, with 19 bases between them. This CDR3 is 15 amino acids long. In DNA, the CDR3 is TGTGCCAGCAGTTTATCGTCGTCTGGGGGCGTTGAACAGTTCTTC. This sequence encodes CASSLSSSGGVEQFF.